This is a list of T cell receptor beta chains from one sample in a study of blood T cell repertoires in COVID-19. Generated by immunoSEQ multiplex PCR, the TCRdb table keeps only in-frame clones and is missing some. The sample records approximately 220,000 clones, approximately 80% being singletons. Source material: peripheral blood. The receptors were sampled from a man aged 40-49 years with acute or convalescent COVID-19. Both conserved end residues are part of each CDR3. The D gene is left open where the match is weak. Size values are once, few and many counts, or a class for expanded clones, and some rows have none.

CDR3nt: TGTGCCAGCAGTCCCGACTCAGCGTCCCAGTACTTC
CDR3aa: CASSPDSASQYF
j_gene: TRBJ2-5
abundance: -
v_gene: TRBV2
len: 12
d_gene: -

CDR3nt: TGTGCCAGCAGCCAAGCGACAGGGGCAGAGGCCCTCCACTTT
CDR3aa: CASSQATGAEALHF
j_gene: TRBJ1-6
abundance: -
v_gene: TRBV3-1/TRBV3-2
len: 14
d_gene: TRBD1

CDR3nt: TGTGCCAGCTCACCATCGAACGGCGGTAATTCACCCCTCCACTTT
CDR3aa: CASSPSNGGNSPLHF
j_gene: TRBJ1-6
abundance: -
v_gene: TRBV18
len: 15
d_gene: -

CDR3nt: TGTGCCAGTACCCCAGGGGAGACCATGAACACTGAAGCTTTCTTT
CDR3aa: CASTPGETMNTEAFF
j_gene: TRBJ1-1
abundance: -
v_gene: TRBV19
len: 15
d_gene: -

CDR3nt: TGTGCCAGCAGAGTACAGGGAACCTACGAGCAGTACTTC
CDR3aa: CASRVQGTYEQYF
j_gene: TRBJ2-7
abundance: -
v_gene: TRBV12-3/TRBV12-4
len: 13
d_gene: -

CDR3nt: TGTGCCAGCAGCAAGTCGGCCCGACAGGGCGAGCTGTTTTTT
CDR3aa: CASSKSARQGELFF
j_gene: TRBJ2-2
abundance: -
v_gene: TRBV7-2
len: 14
d_gene: TRBD1

CDR3nt: TGTGCCAGTAGTACAGGCAGGGCTTCCTACGAGCAGTACTTC
CDR3aa: CASSTGRASYEQYF
j_gene: TRBJ2-7
abundance: -
v_gene: TRBV19
len: 14
d_gene: -

CDR3nt: TGCGCCAGCAGCCTTGACCAAGAGACCCAGTACTTC
CDR3aa: CASSLDQETQYF
j_gene: TRBJ2-5
abundance: -
v_gene: TRBV5-1
len: 12
d_gene: -

CDR3nt: TGTGCCAGCAGTCCCCTCGCCGGGAATATGAATGAGCAGTTCTTC
CDR3aa: CASSPLAGNMNEQFF
j_gene: TRBJ2-1
abundance: -
v_gene: TRBV6-5
len: 15
d_gene: -

CDR3nt: TGCGCCAGCAGCCTCTTACAGGGGCCCACCGGGGAGCTGTTTTTT
CDR3aa: CASSLLQGPTGELFF
j_gene: TRBJ2-2
abundance: -
v_gene: TRBV5-1
len: 15
d_gene: TRBD1

CDR3nt: TGTGCCAGCAGTTCAGGGTACTTTGGCTACACCTTC
CDR3aa: CASSSGYFGYTF
j_gene: TRBJ1-2
abundance: -
v_gene: TRBV28
len: 12
d_gene: -

CDR3nt: TGTGCCAGCGCTATGTCTAGAAACCAAGAGACCCAGTACTTC
CDR3aa: CASAMSRNQETQYF
j_gene: TRBJ2-5
abundance: -
v_gene: TRBV25-1
len: 14
d_gene: -

CDR3nt: TGTGCCAGCAGTTCCGGGACACAGTCCTACGAGCAGTACTTC
CDR3aa: CASSSGTQSYEQYF
j_gene: TRBJ2-7
abundance: -
v_gene: TRBV6-2/TRBV6-3
len: 14
d_gene: -

CDR3nt: TGTGCCAGCAGTCAGATCGATCTAACCAGGGGGCGCAGGGAGACCCAGTACTTC
CDR3aa: CASSQIDLTRGRRETQYF
j_gene: TRBJ2-5
abundance: -
v_gene: TRBV6-2/TRBV6-3
len: 18
d_gene: TRBD1

CDR3nt: TGTGCCAGCAGCTTAGGTGCGAACTATGGCTACACCTTC
CDR3aa: CASSLGANYGYTF
j_gene: TRBJ1-2
abundance: -
v_gene: TRBV7-8
len: 13
d_gene: -

CDR3nt: TGTGCCAGCAGCTTTTCCACCTACGAGCAGTACTTC
CDR3aa: CASSFSTYEQYF
j_gene: TRBJ2-7
abundance: -
v_gene: TRBV7-9
len: 12
d_gene: -

CDR3nt: TGTGCCAGCTCACCGCGGGACTCCCGGGATGAAAAACTGTTTTTT
CDR3aa: CASSPRDSRDEKLFF
j_gene: TRBJ1-4
abundance: -
v_gene: TRBV18
len: 15
d_gene: -

CDR3nt: TGTGCCACCAGCAGAGATCAATCCAGGGAACAAGAGACCCAGTACTTC
CDR3aa: CATSRDQSREQETQYF
j_gene: TRBJ2-5
abundance: -
v_gene: TRBV15
len: 16
d_gene: -

CDR3nt: TGTGCCAGCAGTGTTACTAGCGGGAGCTCCTACGAGCAGTACTTC
CDR3aa: CASSVTSGSSYEQYF
j_gene: TRBJ2-7
abundance: -
v_gene: TRBV2
len: 15
d_gene: TRBD2

CDR3nt: TGTGCCAGCAGCCCTATCGGACTAGCCCGAGAGACCCAGTACTTC
CDR3aa: CASSPIGLARETQYF
j_gene: TRBJ2-5
abundance: many
v_gene: TRBV3-1/TRBV3-2
len: 15
d_gene: TRBD2

CDR3nt: TGTGCCAGCTCACCGAGTACCGGGACTAGCGGCACCGGGGAGCTGTTTTTT
CDR3aa: CASSPSTGTSGTGELFF
j_gene: TRBJ2-2
abundance: -
v_gene: TRBV18
len: 17
d_gene: TRBD2

CDR3nt: TGTGCCAGCAGCCAGCCAAGCGGTGGCGAAGTGGAGCAGTTCTTC
CDR3aa: CASSQPSGGEVEQFF
j_gene: TRBJ2-1
abundance: -
v_gene: TRBV4-2
len: 15
d_gene: -

CDR3nt: TGTGCCAGTAGGGGGGGTCAGAGGAGCGGCAATCAGCCCCAGCATTTT
CDR3aa: CASRGGQRSGNQPQHF
j_gene: TRBJ1-5
abundance: -
v_gene: TRBV19
len: 16
d_gene: -

CDR3nt: TGTGCCAGCAGTTACGGTCAGGGATACACTGAAGCTTTCTTT
CDR3aa: CASSYGQGYTEAFF
j_gene: TRBJ1-1
abundance: -
v_gene: TRBV6-2/TRBV6-3
len: 14
d_gene: -

CDR3nt: TGTGCCAGCAGTGTGCAGGGTCCTCCCTCTACGGGCTACACCTTC
CDR3aa: CASSVQGPPSTGYTF
j_gene: TRBJ1-2
abundance: -
v_gene: TRBV2
len: 15
d_gene: -

CDR3nt: TGTGCCAGTGGAGGACAGGGGGCAGATACGCAGTATTTT
CDR3aa: CASGGQGADTQYF
j_gene: TRBJ2-3
abundance: -
v_gene: TRBV19
len: 13
d_gene: TRBD1

CDR3nt: TGTGCCAGCCGTCCGGCCCTATCAGGTGAAAAACTGTTTTTT
CDR3aa: CASRPALSGEKLFF
j_gene: TRBJ1-4
abundance: once
v_gene: TRBV18
len: 14
d_gene: -

CDR3nt: TGTGCCAGCAGAAGACTCTTGAACACTGAAGCTTTCTTT
CDR3aa: CASRRLLNTEAFF
j_gene: TRBJ1-1
abundance: -
v_gene: TRBV6-5
len: 13
d_gene: -

CDR3nt: TGTGCCAGCAGTATTGAGACATGGTACTTC
CDR3aa: CASSIETWYF
j_gene: TRBJ2-7
abundance: few
v_gene: TRBV2
len: 10
d_gene: -

CDR3nt: TGTGCCAGCAGCTCAAGGGGACAGGGACCCACCTACGAGCAGTACTTC
CDR3aa: CASSSRGQGPTYEQYF
j_gene: TRBJ2-7
abundance: -
v_gene: TRBV7-2
len: 16
d_gene: TRBD1

CDR3nt: TGCGCCAGCAGCCCCCAAGGCGGGATACTTATGAACACTGAAGCTTTCTTT
CDR3aa: CASSPQGGILMNTEAFF
j_gene: TRBJ1-1
abundance: -
v_gene: TRBV5-1
len: 17
d_gene: -

CDR3nt: TGTGCCAGTAGTATAGCGGGAGCATCCTACAATGAGCAGTTCTTC
CDR3aa: CASSIAGASYNEQFF
j_gene: TRBJ2-1
abundance: -
v_gene: TRBV19
len: 15
d_gene: -

CDR3nt: TGTGCCACCAGTGGAGACATGGAGACCCAGTACTTC
CDR3aa: CATSGDMETQYF
j_gene: TRBJ2-5
abundance: -
v_gene: TRBV24-1
len: 12
d_gene: -

CDR3nt: TGTGCCAGCTCACGGACAAATGGGAACACTGAAGCTTTCTTT
CDR3aa: CASSRTNGNTEAFF
j_gene: TRBJ1-1
abundance: -
v_gene: TRBV18
len: 14
d_gene: -

CDR3nt: TGTGCCAGCAGTTTAACAGACACTGAAGCTTTCTTT
CDR3aa: CASSLTDTEAFF
j_gene: TRBJ1-1
abundance: -
v_gene: TRBV28
len: 12
d_gene: -

CDR3nt: TGTGCCACCAGCAGAGGAATAACAGGGAACACTGAAGCTTTCTTT
CDR3aa: CATSRGITGNTEAFF
j_gene: TRBJ1-1
abundance: -
v_gene: TRBV15
len: 15
d_gene: -

CDR3nt: TGTGCCAGCAGTTCGGTACCCCGGACCGGGGAAGTCTATGGCTACACCTTC
CDR3aa: CASSSVPRTGEVYGYTF
j_gene: TRBJ1-2
abundance: -
v_gene: TRBV6-2/TRBV6-3
len: 17
d_gene: -

CDR3nt: TGCGCCAGCAGCTTGCCGGGACACCAGGAGGATCAGCCCCAGCATTTT
CDR3aa: CASSLPGHQEDQPQHF
j_gene: TRBJ1-5
abundance: once
v_gene: TRBV5-1
len: 16
d_gene: -

CDR3nt: TGTGCCACCAGTGGCCAGGACTACAATGAGCAGTTCTTC
CDR3aa: CATSGQDYNEQFF
j_gene: TRBJ2-1
abundance: -
v_gene: TRBV24-1
len: 13
d_gene: -

CDR3nt: TGTGCCAGCAGCTTAGAGAGTAGCAATCAGCCCCAGCATTTT
CDR3aa: CASSLESSNQPQHF
j_gene: TRBJ1-5
abundance: -
v_gene: TRBV7-2
len: 14
d_gene: -

CDR3nt: TGCGCCAGCGGCCCGGGGGGCGGGAGTATTTTACAGCAGTACTTC
CDR3aa: CASGPGGGSILQQYF
j_gene: TRBJ2-7
abundance: -
v_gene: TRBV4-1
len: 15
d_gene: -

CDR3nt: TGTGCCTGGAGTGCAACAGGGCCGGATTCACCCCTCCACTTT
CDR3aa: CAWSATGPDSPLHF
j_gene: TRBJ1-6
abundance: -
v_gene: TRBV30
len: 14
d_gene: -

CDR3nt: TGTGCCAGCAGCCTGGACAGGGCGGTAGGCGAGCAGTACTTC
CDR3aa: CASSLDRAVGEQYF
j_gene: TRBJ2-7
abundance: -
v_gene: TRBV5-4
len: 14
d_gene: TRBD1

CDR3nt: TGTGCCAGCAGCCCTTCTGGAGCGGGAGGGCCGAGCGAGCAGTACTTC
CDR3aa: CASSPSGAGGPSEQYF
j_gene: TRBJ2-7
abundance: -
v_gene: TRBV4-2
len: 16
d_gene: TRBD2

CDR3nt: TGTGCCAGCAGCCACGACAGGGGCTACGAGCAGTACTTC
CDR3aa: CASSHDRGYEQYF
j_gene: TRBJ2-7
abundance: -
v_gene: TRBV13
len: 13
d_gene: TRBD1

CDR3nt: TGCGCCAGCAGCGTCGGGGAAGATACGCAGTATTTT
CDR3aa: CASSVGEDTQYF
j_gene: TRBJ2-3
abundance: -
v_gene: TRBV5-1
len: 12
d_gene: -

CDR3nt: TGTGCCAGCAGCCCTTGGGGGGAGCCATGGCGGGAAGAGACCCAGTACTTC
CDR3aa: CASSPWGEPWREETQYF
j_gene: TRBJ2-5
abundance: -
v_gene: TRBV4-2
len: 17
d_gene: -

CDR3nt: TGTGCCAGCAGCTTAGTCTCCCAGCGAGCCACCGGGGAGCTGTTTTTT
CDR3aa: CASSLVSQRATGELFF
j_gene: TRBJ2-2
abundance: -
v_gene: TRBV11-2
len: 16
d_gene: -

CDR3nt: TGTGCCAGCAGCCCTCTAAGCGGGACAGGGGGATCCTACGAGCAGTACTTC
CDR3aa: CASSPLSGTGGSYEQYF
j_gene: TRBJ2-7
abundance: -
v_gene: TRBV7-9
len: 17
d_gene: TRBD1

CDR3nt: TGTGCCACCAGTGATTCGACACGACCCGACAATGAGCAGTTCTTC
CDR3aa: CATSDSTRPDNEQFF
j_gene: TRBJ2-1
abundance: -
v_gene: TRBV24-1
len: 15
d_gene: -

CDR3nt: TGTGCCTCTGTAAAGGCGGGAGGAAGCAATGAGCAGTTCTTC
CDR3aa: CASVKAGGSNEQFF
j_gene: TRBJ2-1
abundance: -
v_gene: TRBV19
len: 14
d_gene: TRBD2